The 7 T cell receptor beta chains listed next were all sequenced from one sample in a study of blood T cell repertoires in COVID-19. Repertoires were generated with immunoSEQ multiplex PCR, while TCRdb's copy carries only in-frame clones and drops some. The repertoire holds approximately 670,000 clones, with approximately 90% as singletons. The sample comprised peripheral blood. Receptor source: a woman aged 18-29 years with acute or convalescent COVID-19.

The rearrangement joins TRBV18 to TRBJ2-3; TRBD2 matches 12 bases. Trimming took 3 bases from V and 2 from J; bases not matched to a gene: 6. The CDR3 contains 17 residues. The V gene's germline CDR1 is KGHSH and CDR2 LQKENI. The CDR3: CASSPLGLAGPTDTQYF. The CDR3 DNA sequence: TGTGCCAGCTCACCTTTAGGACTAGCGGGACCCACAGATACGCAGTATTTT.

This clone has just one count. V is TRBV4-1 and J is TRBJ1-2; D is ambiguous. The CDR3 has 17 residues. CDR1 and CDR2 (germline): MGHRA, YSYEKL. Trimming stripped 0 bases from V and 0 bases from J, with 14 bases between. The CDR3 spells CASSQDLEEGTNYGYTF. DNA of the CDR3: TGCGCCAGCAGCCAAGATCTGGAGGAGGGAACTAACTATGGCTACACCTTC.

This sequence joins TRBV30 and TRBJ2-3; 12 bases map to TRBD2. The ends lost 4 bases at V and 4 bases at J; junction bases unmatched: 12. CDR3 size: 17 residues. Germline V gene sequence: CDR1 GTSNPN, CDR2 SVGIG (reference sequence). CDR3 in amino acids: CAWMLDSSGGGSDTQYF. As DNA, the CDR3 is TGTGCCTGGATGCTCGACTCTAGCGGGGGGGGGTCAGATACGCAGTATTTT.

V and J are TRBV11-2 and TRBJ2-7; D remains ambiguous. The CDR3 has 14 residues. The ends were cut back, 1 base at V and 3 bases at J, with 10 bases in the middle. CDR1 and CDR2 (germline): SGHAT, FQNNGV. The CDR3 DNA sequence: TGTGCCAGCAGCTTAGGATATAGGAGCTACGAGCAGTACTTC. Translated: CASSLGYRSYEQYF.

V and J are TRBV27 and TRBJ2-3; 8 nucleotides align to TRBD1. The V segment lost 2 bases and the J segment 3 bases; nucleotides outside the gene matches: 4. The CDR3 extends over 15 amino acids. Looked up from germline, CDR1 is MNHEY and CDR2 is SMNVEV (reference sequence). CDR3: CASSLRTGLTDTQYF. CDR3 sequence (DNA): TGTGCCAGCAGTTTACGGACAGGGTTGACAGATACGCAGTATTTT.

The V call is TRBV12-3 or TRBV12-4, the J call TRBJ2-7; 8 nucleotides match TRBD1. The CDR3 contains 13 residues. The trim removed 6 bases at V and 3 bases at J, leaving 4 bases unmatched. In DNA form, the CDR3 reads TGTGCCAGCAGAGACAGGGGATTCTACGAGCAGTACTTC. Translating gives CASRDRGFYEQYF.

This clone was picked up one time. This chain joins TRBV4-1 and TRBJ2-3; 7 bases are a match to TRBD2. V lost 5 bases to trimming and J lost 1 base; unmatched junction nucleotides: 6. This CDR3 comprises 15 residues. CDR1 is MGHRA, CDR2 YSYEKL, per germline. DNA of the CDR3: TGCGCCAGCAGCTACCGGGACTACCGCACAGATACGCAGTATTTT. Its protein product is CASSYRDYRTDTQYF.